What follows are 16 T cell receptor beta chains derived from one specimen sequenced in a study of cytomegalovirus exposure and HLA in healthy donors. The PCR ran on 60 Vbeta and 13 Jbeta primers. Here immunoSEQ multiplex PCR was the method, and the copy in TCRdb shows in-frame clones only, minus some. Counted here are around 150,000 clones, about four fifths occurring once; the ten biggest clones make up under 2.5%. Sequencing input: PBMCs. These TCRs come from a man aged 25-45 years in good health and CMV-seronegative.

V usage is TRBV28 and J usage is TRBJ1-5, with TRBD1 matching over 7 bases. With 5 bases clipped from V and 0 bases from J, the junction kept 13 bases outside the gene matches. CDR1 and CDR2 from the germline V gene are MDHEN and SYDVKM. The CDR3 spans 18 residues. The CDR3 DNA reads TGTGCCAGCAGTCCACGCCGGGGACAGTTGATTAGCAATCAGCCCCAGCATTTT. Protein product: CASSPRRGQLISNQPQHF. Full variable domain (outside the CDR3, taken from reference TRBV28 and TRBJ1-5): DVKVTQSSRYLVKRTGEKVFLECVQDMDHENMFWYRQDPGLGLRLIYFSYDVKMKEKGDIPEGYSVSREKKERFSLILESASTNQTSMYLCASSPRRGQLISNQPQHFGDGTRLSIL.

This clone has only one observation. The chain has TRBV7-9 and TRBJ2-2; the D is unclear. There are 14 residues in the CDR3. V lost 1 base and J lost 1, with 4 bases in between. Per germline, CDR1 SEHNR and CDR2 FQNEAQ (reference sequence). CDR3 coding DNA: TGTGCCAGCAGCTTAGAGCGGAACACCGGGGAGCTGTTTTTT. As protein: CASSLERNTGELFF.

This clone turned up a few times. The chain combines TRBV27 with TRBJ2-3, with 12 bases identical to TRBD2. The J segment lost 2 bases and the V segment lost 5 bases, leaving 8 bases of the junction unmatched. The CDR3 length is 17 residues. Germline V gene sequence: CDR1 MNHEY, CDR2 SMNVEV (reference sequence). The CDR3 is CASSPRLAGEPTDTQYF. The CDR3 nucleotides read TGTGCCAGCAGTCCCAGACTAGCGGGGGAGCCCACAGATACGCAGTATTTT.

J is TRBJ2-2 and V is TRBV4-1, with a weak D call TRBD2 (5 bases). This CDR3 spans 15 amino acids. Per the germline V gene, CDR1 is MGHRA and CDR2 is YSYEKL. V was pared by 5 bases and J by 3 bases, with 13 bases between. CDR3 amino acids: CASSWSRDYTGELFF. CDR3 bases: TGCGCCAGCAGCTGGAGCCGGGATTACACCGGGGAGCTGTTTTTT.

This chain connects TRBV18 to TRBJ2-3, with a weak D call TRBD1 (6 bases). V shed 3 bases and J shed 3 bases, with 19 bases lying between them. Germline CDR1 and CDR2: KGHSH and LQKENI. The CDR3 is 17 amino acids. The CDR3 sequence: CASSPYPRQGQTDTQYF. CDR3 DNA: TGTGCCAGCTCACCTTACCCGCGGCAGGGGCAAACAGATACGCAGTATTTT.

This clone was counted a single time. The V gene is TRBV18, the J gene TRBJ2-1; 10 bases are shared with TRBD2. The CDR3 totals 18 residues. V lost 5 bases and J lost 4; bases outside the gene matches: 14. The germline V gene has CDR1 KGHSH and CDR2 LQKENI. CDR3: CASSALDAGTSAYNEQFF. The CDR3, as DNA: TGTGCCAGCTCAGCCTTAGACGCCGGGACTAGCGCATACAATGAGCAGTTCTTC.

The CDR3 nucleotides are TGTGCCAGCAGCGTTCGGGGGGGCCAAGTCGGGGAGCTGTTTTTT. Amino acid sequence: CASSVRGGQVGELFF. J is TRBJ2-2 and V is TRBV9, with 8 positions matching TRBD2. Trimming cost V 2 bases and J 7 bases; bases outside gene matches: 7. This CDR3 comprises 15 residues. Germline V gene data show CDR1 as SGDLS and CDR2 as YYNGEE.

The rearrangement joins TRBV6-5 to TRBJ1-3, with 7 bases identical to TRBD1. The V gene's germline CDR1 is MNHEY and CDR2 SVGAGI. Trimming took 6 bases from V and 0 from J; bases not matched to a gene: 5. The length of the CDR3 is 15 residues. As DNA, the CDR3 is TGTGCCAGCAGACGGAACAGGGGCTCTGGAAACACCATATATTTT. Its translation: CASRRNRGSGNTIYF.

The genes are TRBV7-2 and TRBJ1-4, with 8 bases identical to TRBD1. CDR3 size: 14 residues. J lost 8 bases, V lost 5 bases, and 7 bases had no gene match. The germline gives CDR1 SGHTA, CDR2 FQGNSA. CDR3 residues: CASSLGQGAEKLFF. The CDR3 DNA reads as TGTGCCAGCAGCCTAGGACAGGGCGCCGAAAAACTGTTTTTT.

The chain uses TRBV30 and TRBJ2-7, with TRBD2 matching over 7 bases. CDR1 and CDR2 (germline): GTSNPN, SVGIG (reference sequence). The CDR3 has 17 amino acids. V shed 0 bases and J 0 bases; nucleotides not matched to a gene: 11. The CDR3 DNA is TGTGCCTGGAGTGTAGGAGGCCTAGCGGATAGCTCCTACGAGCAGTACTTC. Residues: CAWSVGGLADSSYEQYF. Using reference TRBV30 and TRBJ2-7 for the parts outside the CDR3, the full variable domain is SQTIHQWPATLVQPVGSPLSLECTVEGTSNPNLYWYRQAAGRGLQLLFYSVGIGQISSEVPQNLSASRPQDRQFILSSKKLLLSDSGFYLCAWSVGGLADSSYEQYFGPGTRLTVT.

The V call is TRBV15, the J call TRBJ1-2; D is unclear. The V end lost 5 bases, the J end lost 4 bases, and 8 bases lay between the germline ends. This CDR3 spans 12 amino acids. The germline CDR1 and CDR2 sequences are LNHNV and YYDKDF (reference sequence). The CDR3 reads CATSPNIYGYTF. The CDR3 bases are TGTGCCACCAGCCCGAACATCTATGGCTACACCTTC.

V is TRBV6-5 and J is TRBJ1-5, with D possibly TRBD1 on 6 matching bases. This CDR3 has 14 residues. Germline assignment: CDR1 MNHEY and CDR2 SVGAGI. Trimming cost V 6 bases and J 9 bases, with 18 bases left between them. CDR3 loop: CASRNGQPPGPQHF. The CDR3 DNA reads TGTGCCAGCAGAAACGGACAGCCGCCAGGGCCCCAGCATTTT.

The V call is TRBV5-4, the J call TRBJ1-4, with D perhaps matching TRBD1 (6 bases). V lost 4 bases, J lost 8 bases, and 15 bases lay in between. This CDR3 region has 14 residues. Germline CDR1 SGHNT, CDR2 YYREEE (reference sequence). For the CDR3, the DNA is TGTGCCAGCAGCAACCGGACAGAGGGAGAAAAACTGTTTTTT. Translation: CASSNRTEGEKLFF.

V gene TRBV15 combines with J gene TRBJ1-2; the D is unclear. CDR1 and CDR2 from the germline V gene are LNHNV and YYDKDF (reference sequence). Trimming pared 1 base from V and 4 bases from J, leaving 13 bases between. This CDR3 region has 15 residues. CDR3 sequence: CATSRGGGRSYGYTF. The DNA of the CDR3 is TGTGCCACCAGCAGAGGGGGAGGGCGCTCCTATGGCTACACCTTC. The whole variable domain, remainder taken from reference TRBV15 and TRBJ1-2, is DAMVIQNPRYQVTQFGKPVTLSCSQTLNHNVMYWYQQKSSQAPKLLFHYYDKDFNNEADTPDNFQSRRPNTSFCFLDIRSPGLGDTAMYLCATSRGGGRSYGYTFGSGTRLTVV.

About this clone itself: A read error may account for a junction end that differs from germline. The gene calls are TRBV28 and TRBJ1-6; 11 bases agree with TRBD1. The CDR3 extends over 17 amino acids. Germline CDR1 and CDR2: MDHEN and SYDVKM. The CDR3 sequence: CASSLWDRGSDNSPLHF. The CDR3 coding sequence is TGTGCCAGCAGTCTATGGGACAGGGGGAGTGATAATTCACCCCTCCACTTT.

This clone came up once. The chain employs TRBV5-4 and TRBJ2-5; D is perhaps TRBD2 (5 bases). The CDR3 extends over 14 amino acids. Deletions cut 3 bases from V and 1 base from J, with 10 bases between. From germline, CDR1 is SGHNT and CDR2 YYREEE (reference sequence). CDR3 DNA sequence: TGTGCCAGCAGCTCGAGGGAGCGCCAAGAGACCCAGTACTTC. This sequence encodes CASSSRERQETQYF.